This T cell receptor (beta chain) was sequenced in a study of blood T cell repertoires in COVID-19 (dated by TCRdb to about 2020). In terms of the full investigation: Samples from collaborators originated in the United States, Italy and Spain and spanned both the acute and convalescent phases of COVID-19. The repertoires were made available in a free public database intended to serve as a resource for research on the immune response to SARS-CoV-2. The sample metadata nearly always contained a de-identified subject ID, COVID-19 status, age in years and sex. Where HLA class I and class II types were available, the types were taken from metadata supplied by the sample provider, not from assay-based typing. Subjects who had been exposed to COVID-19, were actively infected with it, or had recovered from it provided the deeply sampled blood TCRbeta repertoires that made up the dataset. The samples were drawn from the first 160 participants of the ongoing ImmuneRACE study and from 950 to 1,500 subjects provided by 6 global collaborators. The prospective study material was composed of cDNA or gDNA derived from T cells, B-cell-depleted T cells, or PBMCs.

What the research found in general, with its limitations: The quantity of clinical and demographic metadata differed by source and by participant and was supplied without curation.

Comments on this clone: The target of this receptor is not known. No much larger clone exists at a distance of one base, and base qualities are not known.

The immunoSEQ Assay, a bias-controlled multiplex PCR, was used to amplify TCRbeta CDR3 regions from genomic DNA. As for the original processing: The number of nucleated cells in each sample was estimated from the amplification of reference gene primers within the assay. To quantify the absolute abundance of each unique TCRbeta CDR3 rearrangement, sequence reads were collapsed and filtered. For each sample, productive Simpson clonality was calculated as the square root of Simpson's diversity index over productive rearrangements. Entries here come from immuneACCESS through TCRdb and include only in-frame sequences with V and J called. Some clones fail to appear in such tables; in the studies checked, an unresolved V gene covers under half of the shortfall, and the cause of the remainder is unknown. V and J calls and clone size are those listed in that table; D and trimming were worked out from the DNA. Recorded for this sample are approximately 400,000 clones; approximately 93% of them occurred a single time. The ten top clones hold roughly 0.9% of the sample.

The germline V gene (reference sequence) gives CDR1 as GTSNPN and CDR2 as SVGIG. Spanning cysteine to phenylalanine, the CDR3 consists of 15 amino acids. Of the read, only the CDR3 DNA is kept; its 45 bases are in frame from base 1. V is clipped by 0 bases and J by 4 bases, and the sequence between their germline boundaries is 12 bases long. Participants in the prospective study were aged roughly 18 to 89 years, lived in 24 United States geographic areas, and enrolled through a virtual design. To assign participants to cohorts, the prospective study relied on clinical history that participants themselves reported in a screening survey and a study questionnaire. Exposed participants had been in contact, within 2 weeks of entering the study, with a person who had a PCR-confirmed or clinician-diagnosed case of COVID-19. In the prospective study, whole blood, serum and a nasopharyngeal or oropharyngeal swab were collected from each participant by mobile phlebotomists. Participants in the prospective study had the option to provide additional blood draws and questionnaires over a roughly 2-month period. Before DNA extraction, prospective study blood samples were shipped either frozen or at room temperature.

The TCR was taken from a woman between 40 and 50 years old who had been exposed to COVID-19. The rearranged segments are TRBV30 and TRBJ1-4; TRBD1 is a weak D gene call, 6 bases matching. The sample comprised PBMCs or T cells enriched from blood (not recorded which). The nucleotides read TGTGCCTGGAGTGTACGTGGACAGCGTAATGAAAAACTGTTTTTT. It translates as CAWSVRGQRNEKLFF. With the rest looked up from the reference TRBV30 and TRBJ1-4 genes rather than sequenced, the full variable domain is SQTIHQWPATLVQPVGSPLSLECTVEGTSNPNLYWYRQAAGRGLQLLFYSVGIGQISSEVPQNLSASRPQDRQFILSSKKLLLSDSGFYLCAWSVRGQRNEKLFFGSGTQLSVL.